Listed below are T cell receptor beta chains from one sample, sequenced in a study of T cell clonotyping in hematopoietic cell transplantation. The data were produced by immunoSEQ multiplex PCR, yet TCRdb's version contains in-frame clones alone and is incomplete. The sample yields tens of thousands of clones, almost 97% seen once. The source was peripheral blood mononuclear cells, collected before stem cell transplant. The receptors originated from a woman in her forties or fifties with acute myeloid leukemia. Some clones in this sample may be carry-over from other donors' samples. The CDR3 runs from the conserved cysteine through the conserved F or W. The listing skips clone size in some rows; elsewhere it reads once, few, many or a size class.

j_call: TRBJ2-7
v_call: TRBV19
clone_size: NA
cdr3_aa: CASSLTVTAYEQYF

j_call: TRBJ2-7
v_call: TRBV30
clone_size: NA
cdr3_aa: CAWSPPDRRVGLAYSYEQYF

j_call: TRBJ2-1
v_call: TRBV29-1
clone_size: NA
cdr3_aa: CSVEAGLAGGSNEQFF

j_call: TRBJ2-1
v_call: TRBV30
clone_size: NA
cdr3_aa: CAWRTSGGTYEQFF

j_call: TRBJ1-5
v_call: TRBV9
clone_size: NA
cdr3_aa: CASSAGQGIGQPQHF

j_call: TRBJ1-2
v_call: TRBV19
clone_size: NA
cdr3_aa: CASRDLYGYTF

j_call: TRBJ1-1
v_call: TRBV7-6
clone_size: NA
cdr3_aa: CASSALQGVMNTEAFF

j_call: TRBJ1-1
v_call: TRBV29-1
clone_size: NA
cdr3_aa: CSARGRVTEAFF

j_call: TRBJ2-5
v_call: TRBV4-1
clone_size: once
cdr3_aa: CASSQDHPGTAIQETQYF

j_call: TRBJ1-1
v_call: TRBV20-1
clone_size: once
cdr3_aa: CSARSDAEAFF

j_call: TRBJ2-7
v_call: TRBV30
clone_size: NA
cdr3_aa: CAWNLNSGPYEQYF

j_call: TRBJ2-5
v_call: TRBV7-6
clone_size: NA
cdr3_aa: CASTADREEETQYF

j_call: TRBJ2-7
v_call: TRBV5-1
clone_size: NA
cdr3_aa: CASSFEGGDEQYF

j_call: TRBJ1-2
v_call: TRBV5-1
clone_size: NA
cdr3_aa: CASSPGQGAINYGYTF

j_call: TRBJ2-1
v_call: TRBV27
clone_size: NA
cdr3_aa: CASSFQGRDYNEQFF

j_call: TRBJ2-1
v_call: TRBV29-1
clone_size: NA
cdr3_aa: CSDRRDVEDNEQFF

j_call: TRBJ1-1
v_call: TRBV30
clone_size: once
cdr3_aa: CAWTLAGETEAFF

j_call: TRBJ2-1
v_call: TRBV7-6
clone_size: NA
cdr3_aa: CASSSSGRANEQFF

j_call: TRBJ1-4
v_call: TRBV5-1
clone_size: once
cdr3_aa: CASSLDLALNEKLFF

j_call: TRBJ1-2
v_call: TRBV6-4
clone_size: once
cdr3_aa: CASSDPGGLSPPNYGYTF

j_call: TRBJ2-7
v_call: TRBV2
clone_size: NA
cdr3_aa: CASSDIGGEYF

j_call: TRBJ2-7
v_call: TRBV2
clone_size: once
cdr3_aa: CASGPTLGTYEQYF

j_call: TRBJ2-2
v_call: TRBV19
clone_size: NA
cdr3_aa: CASSSDPNTGELFF

j_call: TRBJ1-5
v_call: TRBV28
clone_size: NA
cdr3_aa: CASSLLGGNQPQHF

j_call: TRBJ1-3
v_call: TRBV7-6
clone_size: NA
cdr3_aa: CASSLVPGTGNTIYF

j_call: TRBJ1-1
v_call: TRBV19
clone_size: NA
cdr3_aa: CASSGTVNTEAFF

j_call: TRBJ2-5
v_call: TRBV25-1
clone_size: NA
cdr3_aa: CASSDYSRPRETQYF

j_call: TRBJ2-3
v_call: TRBV5-1
clone_size: NA
cdr3_aa: CASSLDQTTQYF

j_call: TRBJ2-1
v_call: TRBV7-3
clone_size: NA
cdr3_aa: CASSLSGGGNEQFF

j_call: TRBJ2-2
v_call: TRBV25-1
clone_size: NA
cdr3_aa: CASSRGGGTGELFF

j_call: TRBJ1-3
v_call: TRBV5-1
clone_size: NA
cdr3_aa: CASSRTGDGNTIYF

j_call: TRBJ1-4
v_call: TRBV5-6
clone_size: NA
cdr3_aa: CASSWGQGGEKLFF

j_call: TRBJ1-5
v_call: TRBV7-6
clone_size: NA
cdr3_aa: CASSLGGGYSNQPQHF

j_call: TRBJ2-7
v_call: TRBV29-1
clone_size: NA
cdr3_aa: CSVEGKTGWDEQYF

j_call: TRBJ2-3
v_call: TRBV30
clone_size: NA
cdr3_aa: CAWRLRTSGSTDTQYF

j_call: TRBJ2-7
v_call: TRBV7-2
clone_size: NA
cdr3_aa: CASSLRAPPAYEQYF

j_call: TRBJ2-3
v_call: TRBV30
clone_size: NA
cdr3_aa: CASDLGSGNEDTQYF

j_call: TRBJ1-4
v_call: TRBV2
clone_size: NA
cdr3_aa: CASARDREFEKLFF

j_call: TRBJ2-7
v_call: TRBV19
clone_size: NA
cdr3_aa: CASSTGTFSYEQYF

j_call: TRBJ1-1
v_call: TRBV30
clone_size: NA
cdr3_aa: CAWNLGGNTEAFF

j_call: TRBJ1-1
v_call: TRBV6-1
clone_size: NA
cdr3_aa: CASSEDLYWGEAFF

j_call: TRBJ2-7
v_call: TRBV4-1
clone_size: NA
cdr3_aa: CASSQSRLDEQYF

j_call: TRBJ2-5
v_call: TRBV6-1
clone_size: NA
cdr3_aa: CASSEILLETQYF

j_call: TRBJ2-7
v_call: TRBV7-2
clone_size: NA
cdr3_aa: CASSPSGTGPTYEQYF

j_call: TRBJ2-5
v_call: TRBV30
clone_size: NA
cdr3_aa: CAWSVGTGEQETQYF

j_call: TRBJ2-1
v_call: TRBV30
clone_size: NA
cdr3_aa: CAGTAFNEQFF

j_call: TRBJ1-3
v_call: TRBV28
clone_size: once
cdr3_aa: CASSPTGLSGNTIYF

j_call: TRBJ2-5
v_call: TRBV6-6
clone_size: NA
cdr3_aa: CATSTSGRGGETQYF